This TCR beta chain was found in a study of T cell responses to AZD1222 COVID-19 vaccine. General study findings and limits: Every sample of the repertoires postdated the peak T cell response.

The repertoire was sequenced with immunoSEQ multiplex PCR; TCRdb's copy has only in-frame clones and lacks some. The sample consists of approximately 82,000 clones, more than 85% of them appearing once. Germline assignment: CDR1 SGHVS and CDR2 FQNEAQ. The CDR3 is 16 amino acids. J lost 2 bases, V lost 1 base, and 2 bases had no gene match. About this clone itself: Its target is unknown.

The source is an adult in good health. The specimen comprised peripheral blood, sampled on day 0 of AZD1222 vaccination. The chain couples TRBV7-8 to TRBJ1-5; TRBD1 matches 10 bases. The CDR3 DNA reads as TGTGCCAGCAGCTTAGGACAGGGGGCCCGCAATCAGCCCCAGCATTTT. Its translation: CASSLGQGARNQPQHF.